This T cell receptor beta chain emerged from a study of cytotoxic CD8 clonotypes in ibrutinib-treated CLL. Study overall: Responses comprised about 25 partial and 2 complete; at median around 67 months, about 15 remained remitted and around 12 progressed.

Of note for this clone: Its matching antigen is unknown.

Germline CDR1 is MNHNS and CDR2 is SASEGT. The CDR3 length is 15 residues. V was pared by 1 base and J by 0 bases, with 8 bases between. Study-wide points: Clonality at baseline surpassed age-matched healthy donors and tracked circulating CD8+ T-cell counts.

Assay used: immunoSEQ multiplex PCR; TCRdb lists only in-frame clones, some missing. The sample has hundreds of thousands of clones, about 80% seen once. This clonotype originated in a human donor with chronic lymphocytic leukemia. The chain recombines TRBV6-1 with TRBJ2-3; D is undetermined. The sequences come from PBMCs, collected before ibrutinib treatment. CDR3 DNA: TGTGCCAGCAGTGAAGGACACTGGAGCACAGATACGCAGTATTTT. Encoded protein: CASSEGHWSTDTQYF.